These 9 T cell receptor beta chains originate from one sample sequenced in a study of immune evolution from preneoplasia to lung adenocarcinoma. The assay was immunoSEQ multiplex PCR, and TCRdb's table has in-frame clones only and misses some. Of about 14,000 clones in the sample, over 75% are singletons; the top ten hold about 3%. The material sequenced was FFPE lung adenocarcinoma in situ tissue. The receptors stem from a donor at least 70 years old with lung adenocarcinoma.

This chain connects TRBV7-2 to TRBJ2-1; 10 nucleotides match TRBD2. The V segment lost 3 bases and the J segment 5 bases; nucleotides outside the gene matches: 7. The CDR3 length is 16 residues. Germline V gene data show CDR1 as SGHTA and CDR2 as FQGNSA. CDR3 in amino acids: CASSFSLAGANNEQFF. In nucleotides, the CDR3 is TGTGCCAGCAGCTTTAGCCTAGCGGGAGCTAACAATGAGCAGTTCTTC.

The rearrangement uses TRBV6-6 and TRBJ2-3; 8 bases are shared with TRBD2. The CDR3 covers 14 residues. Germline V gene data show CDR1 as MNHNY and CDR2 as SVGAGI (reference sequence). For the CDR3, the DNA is TGTGCGGGCAGGCTCGGGAGGGCTACAGATACGCAGTATTTT. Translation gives CAGRLGRATDTQYF.

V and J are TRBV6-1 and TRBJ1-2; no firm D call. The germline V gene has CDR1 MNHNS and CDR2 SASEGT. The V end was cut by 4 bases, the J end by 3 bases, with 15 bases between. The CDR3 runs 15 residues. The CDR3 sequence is CASSGGVMADYGYTF. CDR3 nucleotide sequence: TGTGCCAGCAGTGGTGGGGTCATGGCAGACTATGGCTACACCTTC.

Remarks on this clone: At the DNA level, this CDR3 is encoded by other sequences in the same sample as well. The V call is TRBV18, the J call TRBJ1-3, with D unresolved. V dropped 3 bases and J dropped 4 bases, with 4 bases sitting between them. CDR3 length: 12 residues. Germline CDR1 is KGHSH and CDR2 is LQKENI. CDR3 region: CASSPEGNTIYF. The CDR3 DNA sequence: TGTGCCAGCTCACCTGAAGGAAACACCATATATTTT.

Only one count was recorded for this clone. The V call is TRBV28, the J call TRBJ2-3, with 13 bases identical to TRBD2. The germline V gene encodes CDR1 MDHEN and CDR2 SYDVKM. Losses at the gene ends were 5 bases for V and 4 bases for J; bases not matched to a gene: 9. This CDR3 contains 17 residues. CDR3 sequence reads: CASSRNGLAGDADTQYF. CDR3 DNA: TGTGCCAGCAGTAGGAACGGACTAGCGGGAGATGCAGATACGCAGTATTTT.

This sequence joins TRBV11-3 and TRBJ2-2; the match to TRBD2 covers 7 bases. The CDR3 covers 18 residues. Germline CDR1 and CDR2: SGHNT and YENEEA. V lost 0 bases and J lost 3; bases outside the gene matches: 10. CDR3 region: CASSLDLAEAGDTGELFF. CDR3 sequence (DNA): TGTGCCAGCAGCTTAGATTTAGCGGAGGCGGGGGACACCGGGGAGCTGTTTTTT.

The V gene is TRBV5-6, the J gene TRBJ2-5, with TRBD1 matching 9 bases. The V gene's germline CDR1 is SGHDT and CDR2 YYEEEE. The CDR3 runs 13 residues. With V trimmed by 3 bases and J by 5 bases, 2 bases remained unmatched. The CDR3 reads CASSWTGAETQYF. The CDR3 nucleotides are TGTGCCAGCAGCTGGACAGGGGCGGAGACCCAGTACTTC. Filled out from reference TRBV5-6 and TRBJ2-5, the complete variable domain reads DAGVTQSPTHLIKTRGQQVTLRCSPKSGHDTVSWYQQALGQGPQFIFQYYEEEERQRGNFPDRFSGHQFPNYSSELNVNALLLGDSALYLCASSWTGAETQYFGPGTRLLVL.

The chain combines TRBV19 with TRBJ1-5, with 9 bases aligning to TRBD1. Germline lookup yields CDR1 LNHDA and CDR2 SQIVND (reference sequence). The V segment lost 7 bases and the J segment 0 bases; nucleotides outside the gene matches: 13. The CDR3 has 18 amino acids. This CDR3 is CASTPSLGTGYSNQPQHF. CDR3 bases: TGTGCCAGTACCCCATCATTAGGGACAGGGTATAGCAATCAGCCCCAGCATTTT. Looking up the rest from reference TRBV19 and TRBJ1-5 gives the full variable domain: DGGITQSPKYLFRKEGQNVTLSCEQNLNHDAMYWYRQDPGQGLRLIYYSQIVNDFQKGDIAEGYSVSREKKESFPLTVTSAQKNPTAFYLCASTPSLGTGYSNQPQHFGDGTRLSIL.

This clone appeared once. The CDR3: CASSLGSWETQYF. CDR3 bases: TGTGCCAGCAGCTTAGGGAGTTGGGAGACCCAGTACTTC. The chain couples TRBV7-2 to TRBJ2-5; D call uncertain. Germline loops: CDR1 SGHTA, CDR2 FQGNSA. The CDR3 spans 13 residues. V lost 1 base to trimming and J lost 5 bases, with 8 bases between them.